This T cell receptor beta chain was sequenced in a study of beta chain features in type 1 diabetes. Study as a whole: Regarding age, gender and cell yields, patients proved similar to healthy donors. The study, taken as a whole, reports: For patients, the naive, central memory and Treg TCRB repertoires appeared more alike than for healthy donors. Moderate but significant shortening of TCRB CDR3s was recorded in all four CD4+ subsets from Type 1 diabetes patients.

Germline assignment: CDR1 SGHRS and CDR2 YFSETQ. Unmatched junction bases numbered 6, after V lost 2 bases and J lost 2 bases. The CDR3 extends over 15 amino acids. Details on this clone: The antigen remains unidentified.

Expressed TCRB transcripts were sequenced, since all the RNA that had been isolated was reverse transcribed. Sequencing was performed with immunoSEQ multiplex PCR; in TCRdb, only in-frame clones are kept and a portion is missing. The repertoire holds a few hundred thousand clones, with over 9% as singletons. The origin of this receptor is a man younger than 40 with type 1 diabetes. This rearrangement joins TRBV5-1 to TRBJ1-1; 7 nucleotides align to TRBD1. Input material: central memory CD4+ T cells from blood. The DNA of the CDR3 is TGCGCCAGCAGCTTTATAAACAGGGGCAACACTGAAGCTTTCTTT. Translating it yields CASSFINRGNTEAFF.